The source of this T cell receptor beta chain is a study of blood T cell repertoires in COVID-19 (dated by TCRdb to 2019 to 2021). Regarding the complete study: The collaborator samples originated in the United States, Italy and Spain and spanned the acute and convalescent phases of COVID-19. The prospective study material was composed of cDNA or gDNA derived from T cells, B-cell-depleted T cells, or PBMCs. The repertoires were made available in a free public database intended to serve as a resource for research on the immune response to SARS-CoV-2. Samples came from the ongoing ImmuneRACE study (first 160 participants) plus 1,254 subjects from 6 global collaborators. Where HLA class I and class II types were available, the types were taken from metadata supplied by the sample provider, not from assay-based typing. The dataset comprised deeply sampled blood TCRbeta repertoires from subjects exposed to, actively infected with, or recovered from COVID-19. A de-identified subject ID, COVID-19 status, age in years and sex were almost always included in the sample metadata. Broad study findings and their caveats: The amount of clinical and demographic metadata varied by source and participant and was provided uncurated.

TCRbeta CDR3 regions were amplified from genomic DNA using the immunoSEQ Assay, a bias-controlled multiplex PCR. For the original study's pipeline: Nucleated cell counts per sample were estimated from amplification of reference gene primers within the assay. To quantify the absolute abundance of each unique TCRbeta CDR3 rearrangement, sequence reads were collapsed and filtered. For each sample, productive Simpson clonality was calculated by taking the square root of Simpson's diversity index across productive rearrangements. The table comes from immuneACCESS by way of TCRdb, which keeps in-frame sequences with V and J called. Part of the clones is missing from these tables; in studies checked, under half for an unresolved V gene and the rest for unknown reasons. The V and J calls and clone size come from that table; D and trimming were worked out from the DNA. This sample gives around 90,000 clones in total; approximately 78% of them show up just once. In total, the top ten clones hold about 13% of the sample.

A remark on this clone: What antigen it recognizes has not been identified. Per-base quality was not reported, and no clone a single base away is much larger than it.

CDR1 is given as SGHNT and CDR2 as YYREEE, both from the germline V gene (reference sequence). The CDR3 goes from the cysteine to the phenylalanine over 14 residues. Only the CDR3 DNA is retained, 42 bases long and in frame from the first base. A distance of 12 bases separates the germline ends of V and J, which lose 6 bases and 0 bases respectively. Whole blood was collected in K2EDTA tubes by collaborating institutions according to the institutions' own protocols. For TCRbeta analysis, collaborators shipped samples as frozen whole blood, isolated PBMCs, or DNA extracted from either of those sample types.

The TCR was taken from a human donor in a cohort sampled during active COVID-19. The rearranged chain carries TRBV5-4 and TRBJ1-1; TRBD1 is a weak D gene call, 6 bases matching. Sequenced: peripheral blood. The encoded CDR3 is CASTRGTLNTEAFF. The DNA sequence is as follows: TGTGCCAGCACCAGGGGAACATTGAACACTGAAGCTTTCTTT.